The 2 T cell receptor beta chains reported below all come from one sample, sequenced in a study of CD8+ T cells in alopecia areata. Treatment of the sample: oral pan-JAK inhibitor, 5-10 mg twice daily. Reverse transcription of extracted RNA yielded cDNA, which provided the sequencing template. Repertoires were generated with immunoSEQ multiplex PCR, while TCRdb's copy carries only in-frame clones and drops some. Here the sample spans about 140,000 clones, 86% being singletons. The input for sequencing was CD8+ T cells sorted from blood, taken at week 4, from a patient treated with tofacitinib. The receptors shown here come from a human donor with alopecia areata.

A remark on this clone: The junction differs from germline at one of its ends, possibly a read error. The chain joins TRBV25-1 to TRBJ1-1; D is unclear. The CDR3 sequence is 13 residues long. CDR1 and CDR2 (germline): MGHDK, SYGVNS. CDR3 region: CASNEGAGTEAFF. The CDR3 region has the DNA TGTGCCAGCAATGAAGGCGCTGGCACTGAAGCTTTCTTT.

This sequence joins TRBV5-1 and TRBJ2-1; 7 bases are shared with TRBD2. This CDR3 comprises 13 residues. The ends lost 4 bases at V and 7 bases at J; junction bases unmatched: 5. The germline gives CDR1 SGHRS, CDR2 YFSETQ. The CDR3 here is CASSLGGENEQFF. The CDR3 bases are TGCGCCAGCAGCCTTGGGGGGGAAAATGAGCAGTTCTTC.